The 29 T cell receptor beta chains below were found in one sample sequenced in a study of OX40 agonist ivuxolimab in advanced cancers. Generated by immunoSEQ multiplex PCR, the TCRdb table keeps only in-frame clones and is missing some. The repertoire holds over 55,000 clones, with about 81% as singletons. The sequencing here drew on CD4+ or CD8+ T cells sorted from blood, taken in a trial of the OX40 agonist ivuxolimab. The receptors come from an adult with an advanced solid tumor such as melanoma, head and neck, liver or kidney cancer.

V gene TRBV19 combines with J gene TRBJ1-3; possibly TRBD1 for D (5 bases). Germline CDR1 LNHDA, CDR2 SQIVND (reference sequence). The V end was cut by 1 base, the J end by 0 bases, with 7 bases between. The CDR3 sequence is 15 residues long. The CDR3 reads CASSIADSSGNTIYF. The CDR3 DNA follows: TGTGCCAGTAGTATAGCCGACAGCTCTGGAAACACCATATATTTT.

In DNA, the CDR3 is TGTGCCAGCAGCTCCCACAGCGGGAGCACAGGGGCCAACGTCCTGACTTTC. Its translation: CASSSHSGSTGANVLTF. The chain carries TRBV5-4 and TRBJ2-6, with 8 bases aligning to TRBD2. Looked up from germline, CDR1 is SGHNT and CDR2 is YYREEE (reference sequence). CDR3 size: 17 residues. With V trimmed by 3 bases and J by 4 bases, 9 bases remained unmatched.

J is TRBJ2-2 and V is TRBV7-9, with D perhaps matching TRBD1 or TRBD2 (5 bases each). The CDR3 consists of 16 residues. Trimming shortened V by 1 base and J by 6 bases, and 15 bases separated the two germline ends. Germline V gene lookup returns CDR1 SEHNR and CDR2 FQNEAQ (reference sequence). The CDR3 protein is CASSLGGSFPSGELFF. CDR3 coding DNA: TGTGCCAGCAGCTTAGGGGGGAGCTTTCCTTCCGGGGAGCTGTTTTTT.

The chain links TRBV19 to TRBJ1-5, with D perhaps matching TRBD1 (5 bases). Germline V gene data show CDR1 as LNHDA and CDR2 as SQIVND (reference sequence). V was cut by 5 bases and J by 4 bases, with 18 bases left in between. The CDR3 loop spans 16 amino acids. The CDR3 DNA sequence: TGTGCCAGTAGTCCGGACGGCGGGGCCATAAATCAGCCCCAGCATTTT. Translated: CASSPDGGAINQPQHF.

This sequence joins TRBV7-8 and TRBJ2-2; D could derive from TRBD1 or TRBD2 (5 bases each). V was clipped by 1 base and J by 4 bases, with 10 bases between them. The CDR3 consists of 15 residues. Germline V gene data show CDR1 as SGHVS and CDR2 as FQNEAQ. The CDR3 bases are TGTGCCAGCAGCTTAGGGCCAGGGACCACCGGGGAGCTGTTTTTT. Amino acids: CASSLGPGTTGELFF.

The chain uses TRBV19 and TRBJ2-3; 7 positions agree with TRBD2. Losses at the gene ends were 2 bases for V and 4 bases for J; bases not matched to a gene: 15. CDR3 size: 18 residues. Germline assignment: CDR1 LNHDA and CDR2 SQIVND (reference sequence). The CDR3 DNA reads TGTGCCAGTAGTATAACGCGGGGGAGCGGGATGTCCCCAGATACGCAGTATTTT. Translating it yields CASSITRGSGMSPDTQYF.

The V gene is TRBV10-3, the J gene TRBJ2-2, with 7 bases identical to TRBD1. Unmatched junction bases numbered 6, after V lost 10 bases and J lost 1 base. The germline V gene encodes CDR1 ENHRY and CDR2 SYGVKD. The CDR3 runs to 14 residues. The CDR3 is CATGQDVNTGELFF. DNA for the CDR3: TGTGCCACCGGACAGGACGTGAACACCGGGGAGCTGTTTTTT.

This chain links TRBV7-9 with TRBJ2-3; 7 bases match TRBD2. Looked up from germline, CDR1 is SEHNR and CDR2 is FQNEAQ (reference sequence). This CDR3 region has 14 residues. With V trimmed by 3 bases and J by 1 base, 1 base remained unmatched. This CDR3 reads CASSFTSGTDTQYF. The CDR3 nucleotides are TGTGCCAGCAGCTTTACTAGCGGCACAGATACGCAGTATTTT.

The V gene is TRBV9, the J gene TRBJ2-1; a weak D match, TRBD2 (5 bases). The length of the CDR3 is 14 residues. Trimming shortened V by 4 bases and J by 9 bases, and 17 bases separated the two germline ends. CDR1 SGDLS and CDR2 YYNGEE come from the germline V gene. CDR3: CASSPPSVTSEQFF. The CDR3 nucleotides read TGTGCCAGCAGCCCCCCTTCAGTAACTAGTGAGCAGTTCTTC.

This clone has a single count. The rearrangement links TRBV5-1 to TRBJ1-5; D call uncertain. The CDR3 length is 14 residues. CDR1 is SGHRS and CDR2 is YFSETQ in the germline V gene. The V end lost 2 bases, the J end lost 5 bases, and 11 bases lay between the germline ends. The CDR3 nucleotides are TGCGCCAGCAGCTTAGGTACTGGGCATCAGCCCCAGCATTTT. This sequence encodes CASSLGTGHQPQHF.

This clone has a handful of counts. The chain recombines TRBV5-4 with TRBJ2-1, with 8 bases identical to TRBD1. V shed 7 bases and J 6 bases; nucleotides not matched to a gene: 6. This CDR3 is built from 13 residues. Germline V gene sequence: CDR1 SGHNT, CDR2 YYREEE (reference sequence). CDR3 sequence (DNA): TGTGCCAGCGGGCTACAGGGGGGCAATGAGCAGTTCTTC. It codes for CASGLQGGNEQFF.

J is TRBJ1-4 and V is TRBV7-9, with D possibly TRBD1 on 6 matching bases. Trimming took off 5 bases at V and 5 bases at J, with 12 bases between the two ends. CDR3 size: 14 residues. Germline CDR1 reads SEHNR; CDR2 reads FQNEAQ (reference sequence). CDR3 sequence reads: CASSPRDTNEKLFF. The CDR3 nucleotides read TGTGCCAGCAGCCCCCGGGACACCAATGAAAAACTGTTTTTT.

The CDR3 nucleotides are TGTGCCAGCAGTGAAGCTTGGGGGAGGGGCGGGGCGGACCAAGAGACCCAGTACTTC. Its protein is CASSEAWGRGGADQETQYF. The J gene is TRBJ2-5, the V gene TRBV2; TRBD2 aligns across 7 bases. Germline-derived CDR1 and CDR2 are SNHLY and FYNNEI. The CDR3 contains 19 residues. Trimming cost V 0 bases and J 0 bases; bases outside gene matches: 13.

This chain joins TRBV7-9 and TRBJ2-1; the D is unclear. The length of the CDR3 is 16 residues. Trimming removed 5 bases at V and 6 bases at J, with 20 bases between. Germline assignment: CDR1 SEHNR and CDR2 FQNEAQ (reference sequence). Here the CDR3 reads CASSPQVGKAFNEQFF. The DNA for the CDR3 is TGTGCCAGCAGCCCCCAGGTGGGGAAGGCGTTCAATGAGCAGTTCTTC.

The J gene is TRBJ2-7, the V gene TRBV7-9, with TRBD1 matching over 8 bases. J gave up 2 bases and V 2 bases, and 5 bases lay outside the gene matches. The CDR3 runs to 15 residues. In germline, CDR1 is SEHNR, CDR2 FQNEAQ (reference sequence). CDR3 DNA sequence: TGTGCCAGCAGCTTAACGGGACAGGTCACCTACGAGCAGTACTTC. Encoded protein: CASSLTGQVTYEQYF.

The chain combines TRBV5-6 with TRBJ1-3; D unresolved. Germline CDR1 and CDR2: SGHDT and YYEEEE. V was shortened by 3 bases and J by 13 bases, with 14 bases between the two germline ends. The CDR3 totals 12 residues. CDR3 in DNA: TGTGCCAGCAGCTCACTTAAGACGCTTATATATTTT. Its protein product is CASSSLKTLIYF.

This rearrangement joins TRBV7-3 to TRBJ2-7; 14 positions agree with TRBD2. CDR1 is SGHTA, CDR2 FQGTGA, per germline. The CDR3 loop spans 19 amino acids. The V segment lost 3 bases and the J segment 2 bases; nucleotides outside the gene matches: 12. In DNA, the CDR3 is TGTGCCAGCAGCTTCCGAGTGGGACTAGCGGGAGTTACCCCCTACGAGCAGTACTTC. Translating it yields CASSFRVGLAGVTPYEQYF.

Here the CDR3 DNA reads TGTGCCAGCAGCCCCCCCGGGACAGGGGCTCATGGCTACACCTTC. Translation: CASSPPGTGAHGYTF. This chain links TRBV6-5 with TRBJ1-2; 10 bases line up with TRBD1. The V gene's germline CDR1 is MNHEY and CDR2 SVGAGI. Trimming cost V 6 bases and J 6 bases; bases outside gene matches: 10. There are 15 residues in the CDR3.

To note about this clone: This sample also contains other DNA sequences that code for the same CDR3. This rearrangement joins TRBV15 to TRBJ1-5; D uncertain. Trimming pared 0 bases from V and 0 bases from J, leaving 6 bases between. This CDR3 region has 15 residues. Germline-derived CDR1 and CDR2 are LNHNV and YYDKDF (reference sequence). This CDR3 reads CATSRDKGSNQPQHF. The CDR3 DNA reads TGTGCCACCAGCAGAGATAAGGGTAGCAATCAGCCCCAGCATTTT.

The chain links TRBV5-1 to TRBJ2-7, with 10 nucleotides matching TRBD2. The CDR3 spans 15 residues. With V trimmed by 0 bases and J by 6 bases, 6 bases remained unmatched. Germline CDR1 and CDR2: SGHRS and YFSETQ. DNA for the CDR3: TGCGCCAGCAGCTTGGATGGGACTAGCGTTTTCGAGCAGTACTTC. It encodes CASSLDGTSVFEQYF.

This chain links TRBV2 with TRBJ2-3, with TRBD1 identical over 8 bases. CDR1 and CDR2 (germline): SNHLY, FYNNEI. J gave up 2 bases and V 3 bases, and 4 bases lay outside the gene matches. The CDR3 spans 15 residues. The CDR3 DNA sequence: TGTGCCAGCAGTGAGAACAGGGGGGACACAGATACGCAGTATTTT. Protein product: CASSENRGDTDTQYF.

The chain employs TRBV5-1 and TRBJ2-5; TRBD2 matches at 7 bases. Germline-derived CDR1 and CDR2 are SGHRS and YFSETQ. This CDR3 is 15 amino acids long. V shed 1 base, J shed 3 bases, and the junction held 6 bases outside the gene matches. CDR3 sequence (DNA): TGCGCCAGCAGCTTGAGGCTAGCGGTGGAAGAGACCCAGTACTTC. Protein: CASSLRLAVEETQYF.

This clone was detected only once. CDR3 DNA sequence: TGTGCCAGCAGCGTCCGACAGCCTAATGAAAAACTGTTTTTT. Residues: CASSVRQPNEKLFF. This chain uses TRBV9 with TRBJ1-4; tentative D call: TRBD1 (5 bases). This CDR3 spans 14 amino acids. The germline gives CDR1 SGDLS, CDR2 YYNGEE. V dropped 2 bases and J dropped 3 bases, with 8 bases sitting between them.

The chain combines TRBV29-1 with TRBJ1-1, with a weak D call TRBD1 (5 bases). Looked up from germline, CDR1 is SQVTM and CDR2 is ANQGSEA. Trimming removed 5 bases at V and 4 bases at J, with 20 bases between. This CDR3 contains 15 residues. CDR3 nucleotides: TGCAGCGTTAGCGGGACTCCCCCCTGGGGCACTGAAGCTTTCTTT. Residues: CSVSGTPPWGTEAFF.

This chain connects TRBV28 to TRBJ2-1; D gene ambiguous. Germline CDR1 and CDR2: MDHEN and SYDVKM. V was pared by 3 bases and J by 8 bases, with 14 bases between. There are 14 residues in the CDR3. The CDR3 reads CASSFAKKPDEQFF. CDR3 nucleotides: TGTGCCAGCAGTTTCGCCAAAAAGCCCGATGAGCAGTTCTTC.

V gene TRBV6-1 combines with J gene TRBJ1-5; D not certain. This CDR3 has 14 amino acids. CDR1 MNHNS and CDR2 SASEGT come from the germline V gene. V gave up 8 bases and J gave up 0 bases, with 11 bases separating them. The chain's CDR3 is CASAGAYSNQPQHF. The DNA for the CDR3 is TGTGCCAGCGCGGGAGCTTATAGCAATCAGCCCCAGCATTTT.

V gene TRBV6-5 combines with J gene TRBJ1-6; D is undetermined. The CDR3 length is 14 residues. Germline V CDR1 and CDR2: MNHEY, SVGAGI. Deletions cut 8 bases from V and 9 bases from J, with 17 bases between. CDR3 in DNA: TGTGCCAGCCTTGCGGGGAGCGAATCTTCACCCCTCCACTTT. Its protein product is CASLAGSESSPLHF.

This chain connects TRBV28 to TRBJ1-2; D not resolved. This CDR3 is built from 15 residues. Between the trimmed V and J ends, which lost 6 bases and 6 bases, there was a span of 20 bases. Per the germline V gene, CDR1 is MDHEN and CDR2 is SYDVKM. Written as DNA, the CDR3 is TGTGCCAGCAGCTTCTACGACCGGGAAGGGCATGGCTACACCTTC. Translation gives CASSFYDREGHGYTF.

The genes are TRBV7-2 and TRBJ2-7; TRBD1 might be the D (5 bases). CDR1 is SGHTA, CDR2 FQGNSA, per germline. The V gene lost 5 bases and the J gene lost 2 bases, with 16 bases spanning the gap. CDR3 size: 15 residues. The CDR3 is CASSPYLRVTYEQYF. CDR3 coding DNA: TGTGCCAGCAGCCCCTACCTCAGGGTAACCTACGAGCAGTACTTC.